This paragraph covers one TCR beta chain sequence. The sample comes from a study of blood T cell repertoires in COVID-19. On the study more broadly: The samples span acute and convalescent COVID-19 from the United States, Italy and Spain. The cDNA or gDNA used as material had been derived from T cells, B-cell-depleted T cells, or PBMCs.

Original analysis: For nucleated cells, counts were estimated from reference gene primer amplification. Assay: immunoSEQ multiplex PCR; the TCRdb copy retains only in-frame clones and omits some. V and J calls and clone size come straight from that table; D and trimming were deduced from the DNA. The sample shows fewer than 300,000 clones, approximately 82% of them seen only once. This receptor was identified in a woman between 18 and 29 years old with acute or convalescent COVID-19. The sample comprised peripheral blood.

The chain's CDR3 is CASSLWSSGSAGDIQYF. The CDR3 region has the DNA TGTGCCAGCAGTTTATGGTCTAGCGGGAGTGCTGGGGACATTCAGTACTTC. The J gene is TRBJ2-4, the V gene TRBV27; 10 bases are shared with TRBD2. The CDR3 runs to 17 residues. The V segment lost 1 base and the J segment 8 bases; nucleotides outside the gene matches: 11. CDR1 is MNHEY and CDR2 is SMNVEV in the germline V gene (reference sequence).